This T cell receptor beta chain emerged from a study of blood T cell repertoires in COVID-19. V was clipped by 3 bases and J by 5 bases, with 6 bases between them. This CDR3 spans 12 amino acids. The germline V gene has CDR1 MDHEN and CDR2 SYDVKM. This table comes from immunoSEQ multiplex PCR, and its TCRdb copy is limited to in-frame clones, with some not included. The table lists 300,000 to 400,000 clones, roughly 90% of them singletons. The rearrangement joins TRBV28 to TRBJ2-3; D unresolved. Sequences were obtained from peripheral blood. This TCR came from a woman in her 70s with COVID-19, enrolled during active disease. The CDR3 region has the DNA TGTGCCAGCAGTTTTCCACAAGATACGCAGTATTTT. It translates to CASSFPQDTQYF.